This T cell receptor (beta chain) was retrieved from a study of blood T cell repertoires in COVID-19. Study summary: Sites in the United States, Italy and Spain provided acute and convalescent COVID-19 samples. T cells, B-cell-depleted T cells, or PBMCs provided the cDNA or gDNA that served as material.

This CDR3 has 14 amino acids. Trimming took off 2 bases at V and 7 bases at J, with 10 bases between the two ends. The germline gives CDR1 SGDLS, CDR2 YYNGEE. In the authors' workflow: Amplification of reference gene primers provided the estimated nucleated cell counts. Measured with immunoSEQ multiplex PCR; TCRdb has only the in-frame clones, and not every one. Clone size and V and J calls were adopted from that table, with D and trimming inferred from the DNA. The sample carries about 240,000 clones, approximately 86% recorded once. What was sequenced was peripheral blood. This chain joins TRBV9 and TRBJ1-6, with unresolved D. The clonotype was recovered from a man in his sixties who had recovered from COVID-19. CDR3 bases: TGTGCCAGCAGCGTCGGGATTAACAATTCACCCCTCCACTTT. Encoded protein: CASSVGINNSPLHF. Full variable domain (missing parts from reference TRBV9 and TRBJ1-6): DSGVTQTPKHLITATGQRVTLRCSPRSGDLSVYWYQQSLDQGLQFLIQYYNGEERAKGNILERFSAQQFPDLHSELNLSSLELGDSALYFCASSVGINNSPLHFGNGTRLTVT.